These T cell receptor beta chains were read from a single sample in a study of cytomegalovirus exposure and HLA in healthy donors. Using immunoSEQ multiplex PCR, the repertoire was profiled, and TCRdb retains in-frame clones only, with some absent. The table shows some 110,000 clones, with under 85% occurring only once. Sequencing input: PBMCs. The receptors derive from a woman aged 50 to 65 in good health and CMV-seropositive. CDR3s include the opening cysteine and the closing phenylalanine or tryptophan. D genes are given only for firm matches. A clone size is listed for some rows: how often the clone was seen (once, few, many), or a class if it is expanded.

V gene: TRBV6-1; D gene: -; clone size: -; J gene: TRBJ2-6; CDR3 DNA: TGTGCCAGCAGCGGGAGAGGGGCCAACGTCCTGACTTTC; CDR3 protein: CASSGRGANVLTF
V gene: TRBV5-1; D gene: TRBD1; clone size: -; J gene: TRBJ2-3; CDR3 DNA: TGCGCCAGCAGCTCCACCGGACAGGGGAGGTCGGCAGATACGCAGTATTTT; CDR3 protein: CASSSTGQGRSADTQYF
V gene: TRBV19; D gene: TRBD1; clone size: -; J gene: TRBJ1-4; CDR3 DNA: TGTGCCAGTAGTAGAAAACAGGGGGTGGGTGAAAAACTGTTTTTT; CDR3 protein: CASSRKQGVGEKLFF
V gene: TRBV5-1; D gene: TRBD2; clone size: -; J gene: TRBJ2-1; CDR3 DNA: TGCGCCAGCAGCTTGGCGGGGGGACTAGCGGGGGGGCCGTACAATGAGCAGTTCTTC; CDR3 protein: CASSLAGGLAGGPYNEQFF
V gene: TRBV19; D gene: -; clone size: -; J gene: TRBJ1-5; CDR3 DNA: TGTGCCAGTAGTATCGGAACAGGGAATCAGCCCCAGCATTTT; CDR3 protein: CASSIGTGNQPQHF
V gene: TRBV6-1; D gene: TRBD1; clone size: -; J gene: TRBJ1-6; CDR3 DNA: TGTGCCAGCAGGGGGGACAGATATAATTCACCCCTCCACTTT; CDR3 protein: CASRGDRYNSPLHF
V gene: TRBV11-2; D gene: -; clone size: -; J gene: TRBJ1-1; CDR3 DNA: TGTGCCAGCAGCTCGACGAATTTCGGGACTGAAGCTTTCTTT; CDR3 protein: CASSSTNFGTEAFF
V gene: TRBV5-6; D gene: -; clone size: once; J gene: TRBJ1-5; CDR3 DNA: TGTGCCAGCAGCTTGTGGGAGGGACCGAATCAGCCCCAGCATTTT; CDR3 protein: CASSLWEGPNQPQHF
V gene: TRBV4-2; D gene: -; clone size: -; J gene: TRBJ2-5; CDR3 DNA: TGTGCCAGCAGCCAAGAAAGAGGCGGACAAGAGACCCAGTACTTC; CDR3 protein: CASSQERGGQETQYF
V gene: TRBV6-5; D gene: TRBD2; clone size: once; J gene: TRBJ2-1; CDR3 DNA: TGTGCCACCGCAGGGACGGGGGGGCATGAGCAGTTCTTC; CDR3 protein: CATAGTGGHEQFF
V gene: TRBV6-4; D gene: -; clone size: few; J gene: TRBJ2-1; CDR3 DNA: TGTGCCAGCACTTTTATCGCGGAGTCCTACAATGAGCAGTTCTTC; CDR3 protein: CASTFIAESYNEQFF
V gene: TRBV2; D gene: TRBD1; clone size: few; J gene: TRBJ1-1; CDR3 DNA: TGTGCCAGCTACCGGGACAGAAACACTGAAGCTTTCTTT; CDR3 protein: CASYRDRNTEAFF
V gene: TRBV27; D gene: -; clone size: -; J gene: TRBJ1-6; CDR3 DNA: TGTGCCAGCAGTTTACGGGTACCCCCCTATTCACCCCTCCACTTT; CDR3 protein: CASSLRVPPYSPLHF
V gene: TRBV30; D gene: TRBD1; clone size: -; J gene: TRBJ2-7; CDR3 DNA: TGTGCCTGGTCGACAGGGAGTAGTGACGAGCAGTACTTC; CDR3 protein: CAWSTGSSDEQYF
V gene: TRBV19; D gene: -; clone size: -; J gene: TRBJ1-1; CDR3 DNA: TGTGCCAGTAGTATAGCAGCGGTCCTTATGAACACTGAAGCTTTCTTT; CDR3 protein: CASSIAAVLMNTEAFF
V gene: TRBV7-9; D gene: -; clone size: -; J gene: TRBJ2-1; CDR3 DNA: TGTGCCAGCAGCTTAAGGTTCCCGAGAGGCTCCTACAATGAGCAGTTCTTC; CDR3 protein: CASSLRFPRGSYNEQFF
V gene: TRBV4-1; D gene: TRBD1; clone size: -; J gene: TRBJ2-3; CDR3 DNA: TGCGCCAGCAGCCAAGGGGGCTGGGACCAGGGGGCGCGAACGCAGTATTTT; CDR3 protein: CASSQGGWDQGARTQYF
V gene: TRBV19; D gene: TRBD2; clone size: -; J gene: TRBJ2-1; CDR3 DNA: TGTGCCAGTAGTAGGACTAGCGGTTCTAGCTCCTACAATGAGCAGTTCTTC; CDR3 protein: CASSRTSGSSSYNEQFF
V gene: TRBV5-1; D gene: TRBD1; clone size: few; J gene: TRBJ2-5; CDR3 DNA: TGCGCCAGCCACACAACAGGGGACCAAGAGACCCAGTACTTC; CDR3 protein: CASHTTGDQETQYF
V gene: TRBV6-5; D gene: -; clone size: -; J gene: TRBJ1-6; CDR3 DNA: TGTGCCAGCAGTTACGGGGCAGAGGAAAATTCACCCCTCCACTTT; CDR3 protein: CASSYGAEENSPLHF
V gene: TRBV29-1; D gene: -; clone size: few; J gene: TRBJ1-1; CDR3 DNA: TGCAGCGCTGCGACAGGTTCGAACACTGAAGCTTTCTTT; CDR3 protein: CSAATGSNTEAFF
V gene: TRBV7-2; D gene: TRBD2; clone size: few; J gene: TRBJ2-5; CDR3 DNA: TGTGCCAGCAGCTTACGGGGGGGCGCGGAGACCCAGTACTTC; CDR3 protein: CASSLRGGAETQYF
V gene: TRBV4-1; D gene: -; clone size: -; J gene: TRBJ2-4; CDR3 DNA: TGCGCCAGCAGCCAAGACGCGGGGATAAACATTCAGTACTTC; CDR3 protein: CASSQDAGINIQYF
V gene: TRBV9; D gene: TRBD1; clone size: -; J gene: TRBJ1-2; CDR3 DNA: TGTGCCAGCAGCCCCCTAACACAGGGGGGGGGCTACACCTTC; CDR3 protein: CASSPLTQGGGYTF
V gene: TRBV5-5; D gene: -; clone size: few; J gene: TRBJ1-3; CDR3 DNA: TGTGCCAGCAGCTTGGTCGACAGAGTAACTTACTCTGGAAACACCATATATTTT; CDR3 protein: CASSLVDRVTYSGNTIYF
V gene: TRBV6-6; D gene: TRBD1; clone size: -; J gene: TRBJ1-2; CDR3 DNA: TGTGCCAGCAGCTCACGACAGGGGGCGCGCGGCTACACCTTC; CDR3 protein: CASSSRQGARGYTF
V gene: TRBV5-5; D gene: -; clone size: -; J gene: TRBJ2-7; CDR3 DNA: TGTGCCAGCAGCAAAGAGACAATCTACGAGCAGTACTTC; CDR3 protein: CASSKETIYEQYF
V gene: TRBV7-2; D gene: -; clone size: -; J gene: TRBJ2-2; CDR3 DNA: TGTGCCAGCAGCCCCCGAGTGGGGGGGCGGGCCGGGGAGCTGTTTTTT; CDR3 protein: CASSPRVGGRAGELFF
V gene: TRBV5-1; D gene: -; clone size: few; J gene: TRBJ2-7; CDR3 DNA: TGCGCCTCTCAGGCAGCGGGTACTTACGAGCAGTACTTC; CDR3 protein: CASQAAGTYEQYF
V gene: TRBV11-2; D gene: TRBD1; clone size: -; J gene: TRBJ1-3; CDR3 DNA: TGTGCCAGCAGCTTAGTAGGCAGGGGGATTACAAACACCATATATTTT; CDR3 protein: CASSLVGRGITNTIYF
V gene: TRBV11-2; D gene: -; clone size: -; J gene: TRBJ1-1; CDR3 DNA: TGTGCCAGCAGCTTAGGGCGGTTCGGCACTGAAGCTTTCTTT; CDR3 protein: CASSLGRFGTEAFF
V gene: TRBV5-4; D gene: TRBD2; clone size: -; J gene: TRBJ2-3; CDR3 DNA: TGTGCCAGCAGCCGGGGAGGGGCCACAGATACGCAGTATTTT; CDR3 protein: CASSRGGATDTQYF
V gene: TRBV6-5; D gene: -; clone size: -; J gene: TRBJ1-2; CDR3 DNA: TGTGCCAGCAGCCAAACCTCAGCGGGGAACTATGGCTACACCTTC; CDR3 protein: CASSQTSAGNYGYTF
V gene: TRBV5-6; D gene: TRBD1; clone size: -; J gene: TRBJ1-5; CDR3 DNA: TGTGCCAGCAGCTTGTCGGGGACAGGGAACAATCAGCCCCAGCATTTT; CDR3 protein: CASSLSGTGNNQPQHF
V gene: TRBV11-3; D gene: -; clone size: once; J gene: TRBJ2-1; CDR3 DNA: TGTGCCAGCAGCTTACGGTCTGGTTCCTACAATGAGCAGTTCTTC; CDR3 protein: CASSLRSGSYNEQFF
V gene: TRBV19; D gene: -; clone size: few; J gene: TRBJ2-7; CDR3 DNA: TGTGCCAGTAGTATTGACTCAGAGTTCTACGAGCAGTACTTC; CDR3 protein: CASSIDSEFYEQYF
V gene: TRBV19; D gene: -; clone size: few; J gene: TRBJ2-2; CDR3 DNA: TGTGCCAGTAGACGCGGGGAAAGTATCGGGGAGCTGTTTTTT; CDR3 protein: CASRRGESIGELFF
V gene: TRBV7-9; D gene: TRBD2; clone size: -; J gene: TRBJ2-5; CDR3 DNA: TGTTCCAGCAGCTTAGCGACTAGCGGGGGCGACATCCAAGAGACCCAGTACTTC; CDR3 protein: CSSSLATSGGDIQETQYF
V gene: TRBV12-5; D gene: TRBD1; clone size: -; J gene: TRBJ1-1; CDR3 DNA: TGTGCTAGTGGCACCGGACAGGGCTATAGTGAAGCTTTCTTT; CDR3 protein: CASGTGQGYSEAFF
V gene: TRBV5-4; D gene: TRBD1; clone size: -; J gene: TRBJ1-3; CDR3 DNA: TGTGCCAGCAGCGAACAGGGGGCCTCTAACACCATATATTTT; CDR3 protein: CASSEQGASNTIYF
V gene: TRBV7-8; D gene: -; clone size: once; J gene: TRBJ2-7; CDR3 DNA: TGTGCCAGCAGCTTAGCGGGGAGCCTCTCCTACGAGCAGTACTTC; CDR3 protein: CASSLAGSLSYEQYF
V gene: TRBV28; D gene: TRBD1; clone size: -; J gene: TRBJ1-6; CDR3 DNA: TGTGCCAGCAGAGCCCCGACAGGGGCTAATTCACCCCTCCACTTT; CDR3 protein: CASRAPTGANSPLHF
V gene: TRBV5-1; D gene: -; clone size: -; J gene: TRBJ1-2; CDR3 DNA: TGCGCCAGCAGCTCCGGGGGAAGTGGGAATGGCTACACCTTC; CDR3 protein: CASSSGGSGNGYTF
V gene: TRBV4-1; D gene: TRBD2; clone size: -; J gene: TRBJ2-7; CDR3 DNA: TGCGCCAGCAGCAAGAGCGGGGGATACACCTACGAGCAGTACTTC; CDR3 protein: CASSKSGGYTYEQYF
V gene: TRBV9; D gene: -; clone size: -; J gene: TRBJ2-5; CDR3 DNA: TGTGCCAGCAGCGTTAGGTCAGGGTTGGAGACCCAGTACTTC; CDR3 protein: CASSVRSGLETQYF
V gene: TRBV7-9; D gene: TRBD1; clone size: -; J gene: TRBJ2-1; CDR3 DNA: TGTGCCAGCAGCGGCACACAGGGGGCTCCCTACAATGAGCAGTTCTTC; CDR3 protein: CASSGTQGAPYNEQFF
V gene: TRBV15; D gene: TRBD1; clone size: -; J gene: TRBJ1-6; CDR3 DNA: TGTGCCACCAGTCGGGACAGGGATAATTCACCCCTCCACTTT; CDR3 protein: CATSRDRDNSPLHF
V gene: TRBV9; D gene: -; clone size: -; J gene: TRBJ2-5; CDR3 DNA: TGTGCCAGCAGCGTAGAGGGACTGAGGGAGACCCAGTACTTC; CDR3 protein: CASSVEGLRETQYF
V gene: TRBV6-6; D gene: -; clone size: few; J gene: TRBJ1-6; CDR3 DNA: TGTGCCAGCGCACAAGGGGCCGAGGTGTCACCCCTCCACTTT; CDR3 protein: CASAQGAEVSPLHF
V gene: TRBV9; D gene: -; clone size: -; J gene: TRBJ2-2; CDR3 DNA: TGTGCCAGCAGCGTACAGGGCCCGAACACCGGGGAGCTGTTTTTT; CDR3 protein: CASSVQGPNTGELFF
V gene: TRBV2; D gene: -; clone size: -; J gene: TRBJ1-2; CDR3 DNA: TGTGCCAGCAGTTACAGGGCCGACTATGGCTACACCTTC; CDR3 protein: CASSYRADYGYTF